Sequencing of this T cell receptor (beta chain) was carried out in a study of beta chain features in type 1 diabetes. Germline V lookup: CDR1 MNHNS, CDR2 SASEGT. The CDR3 has 16 residues. V gave up 4 bases and J gave up 1 base, with 14 bases separating them. Study-level findings and limits: A cDNA-based sequencing approach could over-represent cells with high TCR expression. PCR might pick shorter templates more often, in the same way for patients and controls. The study left unresolved whether HLA type influences TCRB rearrangement. Shorter TCRB CDR3s, moderately but significantly so, were found in Type 1 diabetes patients in all four CD4+ subsets.

As for this clone: The antigen remains undetermined.

The investigators reverse transcribed all of the isolated RNA, so they sequenced expressed TCRB transcripts. Clones were read by immunoSEQ multiplex PCR, and TCRdb kept only the in-frame ones, dropping some. Seen here are roughly 60,000 clones, approximately 59% observed once, and the top ten hold about 2.2%. The V call is TRBV6-1, the J call TRBJ2-1; D uncertain. This TCR came from a woman aged 18-29 years in good health. Sequencing was carried out using Tregs from blood. CDR3 sequence: CASSAPSIASYNEQFF. The CDR3 DNA sequence: TGTGCCAGCAGTGCGCCCTCGATAGCATCCTACAATGAGCAGTTCTTC.